This T cell receptor beta chain was sequenced during a study of long-term antiretroviral therapy in people with HIV. Findings and caveats of the study: Clones that had undergone expansion before ART prevailed in the repertoire throughout all time points. Repertoires with HIV possessed tighter CDR3 length spans than those of controls.

The CDR3 extends over 15 amino acids. V shed 2 bases and J 0 bases; nucleotides not matched to a gene: 3. Per the germline V gene, CDR1 is LGHNA and CDR2 is YSLEER. The sample holds a few counts of this clone. No antigen is known for it. Sequencing used immunoSEQ v3.0 at survey level. Libraries were prepared by immunoSEQ multiplex PCR; TCRdb keeps only in-frame clonotypes and omits some of them. Counted here are roughly 50,000 clones, roughly 80% occurring once; the ten biggest clones make up around 3%. The sequence was obtained from a woman aged 18-29 years with HIV. The chain combines TRBV4-3 with TRBJ1-2; 7 bases are shared with TRBD1. The sample here was unsorted PBMCs, taken 0.8 years after starting antiretroviral therapy. DNA of the CDR3: TGCGCCAGCAGCCAACCTGGGACAGCTAACTATGGCTACACCTTC. It yields the protein CASSQPGTANYGYTF.